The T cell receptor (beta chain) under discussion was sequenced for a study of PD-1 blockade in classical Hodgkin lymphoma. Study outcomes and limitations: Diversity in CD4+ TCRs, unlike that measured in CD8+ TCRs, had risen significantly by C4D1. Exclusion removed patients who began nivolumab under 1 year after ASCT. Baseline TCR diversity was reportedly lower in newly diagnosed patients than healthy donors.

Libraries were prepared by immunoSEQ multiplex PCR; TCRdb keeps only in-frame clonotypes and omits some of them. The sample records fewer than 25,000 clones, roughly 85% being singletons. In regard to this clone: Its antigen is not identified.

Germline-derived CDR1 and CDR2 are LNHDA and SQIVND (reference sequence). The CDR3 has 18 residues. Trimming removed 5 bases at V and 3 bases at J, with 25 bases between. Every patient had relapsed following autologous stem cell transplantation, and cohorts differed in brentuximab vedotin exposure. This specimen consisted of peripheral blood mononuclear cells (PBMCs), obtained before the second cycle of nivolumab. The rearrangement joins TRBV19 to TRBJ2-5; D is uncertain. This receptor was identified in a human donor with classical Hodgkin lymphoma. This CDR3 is CASSQAAGRRIHKETQYF. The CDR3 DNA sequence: TGTGCCAGTAGTCAGGCTGCAGGACGGCGGATCCATAAAGAGACCCAGTACTTC. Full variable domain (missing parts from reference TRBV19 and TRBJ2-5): DGGITQSPKYLFRKEGQNVTLSCEQNLNHDAMYWYRQDPGQGLRLIYYSQIVNDFQKGDIAEGYSVSREKKESFPLTVTSAQKNPTAFYLCASSQAAGRRIHKETQYFGPGTRLLVL.